This T cell receptor beta chain was sequenced in a study of OX40 agonist ivuxolimab in advanced cancers. The wider study: Prior therapy, whether anti-PD-1, anti-PD-L1 or anti-CTLA-4, was allowed, and more than 35% had some.

Regarding this clone: Its antigen is unidentified.

Exclusion of a patient followed from autoimmune disease history or systemic immunosuppression. Study results and caveats: Expanded peripheral T cells had an undetermined antigen specificity. Averaged across samples, CD8+ T cells carried more expanded clones than CD4+ did.

CDR1 and CDR2 (germline): SGHTS, YDEGEE. CDR3 size: 15 residues. The V end lost 1 base, the J end lost 2 bases, and 11 bases lay between the germline ends. Repertoires were generated with immunoSEQ multiplex PCR, while TCRdb's copy carries only in-frame clones and drops some. The sample includes 95,000 to 150,000 clones, just under 95% of them seen just once. This chain joins TRBV5-8 and TRBJ2-3; a weak D match, TRBD1 (6 bases). The specimen comprised CD4+ or CD8+ T cells sorted from blood, sampled in a trial of the OX40 agonist ivuxolimab. The sequence derives from an adult with an advanced solid tumor such as melanoma, head and neck, liver or kidney cancer. The CDR3 coding sequence is TGTGCCAGCAGCTTGTCGCAGGGGAACACAGATACGCAGTATTTT. This gives the protein CASSLSQGNTDTQYF.